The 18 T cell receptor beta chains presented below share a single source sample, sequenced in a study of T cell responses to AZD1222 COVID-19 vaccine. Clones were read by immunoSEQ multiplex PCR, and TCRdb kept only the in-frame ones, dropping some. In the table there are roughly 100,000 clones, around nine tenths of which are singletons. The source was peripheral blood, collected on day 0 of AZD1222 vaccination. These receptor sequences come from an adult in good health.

The CDR3 spells CASNRGGGEAFF. The CDR3 DNA follows: TGCGCCAGCAACCGCGGGGGTGGGGAAGCTTTCTTT. This rearrangement joins TRBV5-1 to TRBJ1-1; tentative D call: TRBD1 (5 bases). In germline, CDR1 is SGHRS, CDR2 YFSETQ. V was shortened by 6 bases and J by 8 bases, with 14 bases between the two germline ends. This CDR3 has 12 amino acids.

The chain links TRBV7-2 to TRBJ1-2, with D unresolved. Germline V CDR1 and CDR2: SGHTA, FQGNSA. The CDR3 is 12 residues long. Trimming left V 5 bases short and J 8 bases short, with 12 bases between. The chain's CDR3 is CASSPRTGGYTF. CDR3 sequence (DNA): TGTGCCAGCAGCCCCCGGACGGGGGGCTACACCTTC.

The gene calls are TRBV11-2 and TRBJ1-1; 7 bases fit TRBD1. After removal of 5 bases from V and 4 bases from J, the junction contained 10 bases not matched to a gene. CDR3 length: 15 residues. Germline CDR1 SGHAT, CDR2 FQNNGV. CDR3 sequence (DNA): TGTGCCAGCAGCAGCGGGACAGTCGGTGGCACTGAAGCTTTCTTT. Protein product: CASSSGTVGGTEAFF.

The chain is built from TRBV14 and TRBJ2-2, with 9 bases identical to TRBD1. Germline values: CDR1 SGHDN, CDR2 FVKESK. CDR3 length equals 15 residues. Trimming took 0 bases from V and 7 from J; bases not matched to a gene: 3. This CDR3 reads CASSQEGQGGGELFF. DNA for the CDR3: TGTGCCAGCAGCCAAGAGGGACAGGGTGGCGGGGAGCTGTTTTTT.

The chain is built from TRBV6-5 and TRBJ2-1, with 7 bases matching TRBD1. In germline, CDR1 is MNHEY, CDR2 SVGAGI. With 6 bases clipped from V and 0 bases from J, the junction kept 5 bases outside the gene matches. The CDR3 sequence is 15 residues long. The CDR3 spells CASRRTGDSYNEQFF. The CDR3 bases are TGTGCCAGCAGAAGGACAGGCGACTCCTACAATGAGCAGTTCTTC.

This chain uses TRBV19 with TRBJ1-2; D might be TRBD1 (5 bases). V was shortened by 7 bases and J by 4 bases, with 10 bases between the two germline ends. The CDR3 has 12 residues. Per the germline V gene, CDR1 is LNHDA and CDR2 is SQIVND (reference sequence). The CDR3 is CASKWGGYGYTF. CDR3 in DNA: TGTGCCAGTAAATGGGGCGGCTATGGCTACACCTTC.

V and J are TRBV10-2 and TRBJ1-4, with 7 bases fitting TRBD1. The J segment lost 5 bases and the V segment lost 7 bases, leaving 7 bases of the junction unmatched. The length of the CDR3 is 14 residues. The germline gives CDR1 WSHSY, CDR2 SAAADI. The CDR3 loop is CASNPGTENEKLFF. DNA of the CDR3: TGCGCCAGCAACCCCGGGACAGAAAATGAAAAACTGTTTTTT.

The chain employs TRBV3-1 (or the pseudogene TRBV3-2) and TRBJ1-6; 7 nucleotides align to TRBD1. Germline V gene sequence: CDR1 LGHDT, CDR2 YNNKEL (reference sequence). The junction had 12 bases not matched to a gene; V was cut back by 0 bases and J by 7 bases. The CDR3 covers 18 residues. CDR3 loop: CASSQEVSAGGRNSPLHF. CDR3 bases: TGTGCCAGCAGCCAAGAGGTCTCGGCAGGGGGGAGGAATTCACCCCTCCACTTT.

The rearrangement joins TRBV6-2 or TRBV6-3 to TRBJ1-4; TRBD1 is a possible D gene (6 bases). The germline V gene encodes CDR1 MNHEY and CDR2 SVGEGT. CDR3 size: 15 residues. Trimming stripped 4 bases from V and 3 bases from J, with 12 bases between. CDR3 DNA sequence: TGTGCCAGCAGTTCTCCGACAGGTTCTAATGAAAAACTGTTTTTT. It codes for CASSSPTGSNEKLFF.

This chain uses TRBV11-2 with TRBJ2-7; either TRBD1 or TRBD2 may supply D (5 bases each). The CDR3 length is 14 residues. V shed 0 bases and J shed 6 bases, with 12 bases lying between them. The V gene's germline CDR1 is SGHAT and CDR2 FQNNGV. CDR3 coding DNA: TGTGCCAGCAGCTTAGAGCCAGGGACGGCCGAGCAGTACTTC. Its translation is CASSLEPGTAEQYF.

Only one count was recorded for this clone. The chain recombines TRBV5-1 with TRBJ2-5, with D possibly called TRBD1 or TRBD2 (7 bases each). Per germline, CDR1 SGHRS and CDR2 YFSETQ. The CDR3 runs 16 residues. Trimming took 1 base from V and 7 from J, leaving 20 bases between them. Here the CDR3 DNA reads TGCGCCAGCAGCTTGTCCCCGGGACAGCCGGGGGGGACCCAGTACTTC. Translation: CASSLSPGQPGGTQYF.

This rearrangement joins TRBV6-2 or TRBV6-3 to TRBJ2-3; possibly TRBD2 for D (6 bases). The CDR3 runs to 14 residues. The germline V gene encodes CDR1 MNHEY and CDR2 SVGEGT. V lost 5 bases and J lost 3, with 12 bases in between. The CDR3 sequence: CASSPEGRTDTQYF. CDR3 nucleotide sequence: TGTGCCAGCAGTCCCGAGGGGAGGACAGATACGCAGTATTTT.

Here the CDR3 DNA reads TGTGCCAGCAGCTCATTCTCCTACGAGCAGTACTTC. It translates to CASSSFSYEQYF. The chain carries TRBV7-2 and TRBJ2-7; D remains unclear. The CDR3 contains 12 residues. V lost 4 bases and J 0 bases, leaving 4 bases between the germline ends. Germline values: CDR1 SGHTA, CDR2 FQGNSA. Using reference TRBV7-2 and TRBJ2-7 for the parts outside the CDR3, the full variable domain is GAGVSQSPSNKVTEKGKDVELRCDPISGHTALYWYRQSLGQGLEFLIYFQGNSAPDKSGLPSDRFSAERTGGSVSTLTIQRTQQEDSAVYLCASSSFSYEQYFGPGTRLTVT.

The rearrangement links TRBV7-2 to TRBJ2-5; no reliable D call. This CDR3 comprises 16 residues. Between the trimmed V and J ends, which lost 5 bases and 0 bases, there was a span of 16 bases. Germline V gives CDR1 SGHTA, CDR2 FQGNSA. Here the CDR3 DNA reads TGTGCCAGCAGCCCCGAACGGTGGCAGAACCAAGAGACCCAGTACTTC. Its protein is CASSPERWQNQETQYF.

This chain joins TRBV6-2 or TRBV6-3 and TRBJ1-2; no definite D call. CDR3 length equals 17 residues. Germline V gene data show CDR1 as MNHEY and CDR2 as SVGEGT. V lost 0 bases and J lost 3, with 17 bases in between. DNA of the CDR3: TGTGCCAGCAGTTACTCGATGCTCCAGGATATACACTATGGCTACACCTTC. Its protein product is CASSYSMLQDIHYGYTF.

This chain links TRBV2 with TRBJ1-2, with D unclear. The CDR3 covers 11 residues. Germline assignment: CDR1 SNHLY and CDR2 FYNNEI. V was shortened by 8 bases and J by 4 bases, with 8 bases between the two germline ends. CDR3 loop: CASDRTYGYTF. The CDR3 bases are TGTGCCAGCGATAGGACCTATGGCTACACCTTC.

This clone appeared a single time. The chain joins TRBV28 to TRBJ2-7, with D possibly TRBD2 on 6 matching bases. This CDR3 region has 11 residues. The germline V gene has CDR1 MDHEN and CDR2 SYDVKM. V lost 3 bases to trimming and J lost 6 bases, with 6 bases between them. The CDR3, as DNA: TGTGCCAGCAGTTTGGGGGGCGAGCAGTACTTC. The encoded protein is CASSLGGEQYF.

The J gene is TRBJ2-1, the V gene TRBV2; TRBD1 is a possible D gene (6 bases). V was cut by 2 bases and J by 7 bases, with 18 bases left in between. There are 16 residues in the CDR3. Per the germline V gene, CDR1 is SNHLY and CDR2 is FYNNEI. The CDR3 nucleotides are TGTGCCAGCAGTGAAACACAGGGTTTAGCACAAAATGAGCAGTTCTTC. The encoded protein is CASSETQGLAQNEQFF.